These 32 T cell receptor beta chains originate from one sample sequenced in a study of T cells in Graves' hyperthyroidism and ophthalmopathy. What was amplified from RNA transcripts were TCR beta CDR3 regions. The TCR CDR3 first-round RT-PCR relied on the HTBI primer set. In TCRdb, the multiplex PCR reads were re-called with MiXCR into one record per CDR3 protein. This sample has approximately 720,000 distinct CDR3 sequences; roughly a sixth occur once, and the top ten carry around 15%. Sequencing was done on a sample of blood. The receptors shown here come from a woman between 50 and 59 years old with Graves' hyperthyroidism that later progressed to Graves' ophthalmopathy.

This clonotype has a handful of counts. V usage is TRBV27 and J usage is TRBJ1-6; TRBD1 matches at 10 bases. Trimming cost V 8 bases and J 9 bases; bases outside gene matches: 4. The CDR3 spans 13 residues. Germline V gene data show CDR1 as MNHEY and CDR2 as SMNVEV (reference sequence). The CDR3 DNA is TGTGCCAGCGCGTGGGACAGGGGTTCACCCCTCCACTTT. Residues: CASAWDRGSPLHF.

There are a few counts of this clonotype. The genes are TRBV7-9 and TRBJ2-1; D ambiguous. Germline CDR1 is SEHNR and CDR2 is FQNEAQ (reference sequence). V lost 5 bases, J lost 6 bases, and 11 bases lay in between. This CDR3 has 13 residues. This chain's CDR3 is CASSPPSLNEQFF. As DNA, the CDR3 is TGTGCCAGCAGCCCCCCCTCGCTCAATGAGCAGTTCTTC.

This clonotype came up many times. CDR3 in amino acids: CASRRDSTDTQYF. The CDR3 DNA reads TGTGCCAGCAGACGGGACAGCACAGATACGCAGTATTTT. The chain is built from TRBV11-2 and TRBJ2-3; D tentatively reads TRBD1 or TRBD2 (5 bases each). Looked up from germline, CDR1 is SGHAT and CDR2 is FQNNGV. Trimming pared 6 bases from V and 0 bases from J, leaving 7 bases between. CDR3 length: 13 amino acids.

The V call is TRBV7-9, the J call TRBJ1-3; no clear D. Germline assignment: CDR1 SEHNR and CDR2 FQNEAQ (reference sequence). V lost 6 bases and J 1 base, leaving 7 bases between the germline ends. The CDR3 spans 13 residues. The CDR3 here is CASSYRSGNTIYF. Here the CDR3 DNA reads TGTGCCAGCAGTTACAGATCTGGAAACACCATATATTTT.

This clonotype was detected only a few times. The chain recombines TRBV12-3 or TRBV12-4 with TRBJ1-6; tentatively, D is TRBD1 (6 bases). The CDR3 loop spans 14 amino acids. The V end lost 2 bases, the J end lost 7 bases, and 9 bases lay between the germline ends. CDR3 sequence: CASSLYGQNSPLHF. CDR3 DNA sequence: TGTGCCAGCAGTTTATACGGACAGAATTCACCCCTCCACTTT.

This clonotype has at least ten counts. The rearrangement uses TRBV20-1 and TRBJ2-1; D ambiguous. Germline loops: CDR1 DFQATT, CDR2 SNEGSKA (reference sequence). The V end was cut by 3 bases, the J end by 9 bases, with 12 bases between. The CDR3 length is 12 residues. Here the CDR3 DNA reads TGCAGTGCTAGCCCACTTAGGCTTGAGCAGTTCTTC. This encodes CSASPLRLEQFF.

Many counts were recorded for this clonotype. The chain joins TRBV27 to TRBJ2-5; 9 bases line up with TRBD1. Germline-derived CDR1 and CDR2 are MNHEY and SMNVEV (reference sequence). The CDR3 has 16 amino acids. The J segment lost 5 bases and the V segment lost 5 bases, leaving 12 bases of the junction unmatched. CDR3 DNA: TGTGCCAGCAGTCCTCACCGGGACAGGGTTAGCGAGACCCAGTACTTC. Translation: CASSPHRDRVSETQYF.

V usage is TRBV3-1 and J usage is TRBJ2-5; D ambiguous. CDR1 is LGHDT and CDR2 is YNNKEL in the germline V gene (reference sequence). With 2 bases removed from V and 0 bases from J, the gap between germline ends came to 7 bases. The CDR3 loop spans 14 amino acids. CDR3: CASSQPADQETQYF. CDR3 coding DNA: TGTGCCAGCAGCCAACCGGCGGACCAAGAGACCCAGTACTTC.

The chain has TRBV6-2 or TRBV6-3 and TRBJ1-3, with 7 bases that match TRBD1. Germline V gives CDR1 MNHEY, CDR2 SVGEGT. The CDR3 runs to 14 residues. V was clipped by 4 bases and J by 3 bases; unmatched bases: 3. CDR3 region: CASSFTGVGNTIYF. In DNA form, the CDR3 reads TGTGCCAGCAGTTTCACAGGGGTTGGAAACACCATATATTTT.

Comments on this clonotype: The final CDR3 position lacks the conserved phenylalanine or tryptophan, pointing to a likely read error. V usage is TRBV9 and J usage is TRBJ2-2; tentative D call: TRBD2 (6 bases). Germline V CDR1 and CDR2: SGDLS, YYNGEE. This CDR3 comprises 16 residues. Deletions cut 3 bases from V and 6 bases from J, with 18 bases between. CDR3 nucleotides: TGTGCCAGCAGCGGGCGTGTCCGACTAGATTCCGGGGAGCTGTTTTCT. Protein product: CASSGRVRLDSGELFS.

In nucleotides, the CDR3 is TGCGCCAGCCGAAGGGTGGGGAGGGGTGACTATGGCTACACCTTC. Its protein is CASRRVGRGDYGYTF. The V call is TRBV4-1, the J call TRBJ1-2, with a possible D match to TRBD1 (5 bases). The CDR3 extends over 15 amino acids. Germline V gives CDR1 MGHRA, CDR2 YSYEKL. The V end lost 8 bases, the J end lost 3 bases, and 19 bases lay between the germline ends.

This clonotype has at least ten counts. DNA of the CDR3: TGTGCCAGCAGCCTGGACAGGGGGGTCTACAATGAGCAGTTCTTC. Translation gives CASSLDRGVYNEQFF. This sequence joins TRBV3-1 and TRBJ2-1, with 10 bases lining up with TRBD1. Germline lookup yields CDR1 LGHDT and CDR2 YNNKEL (reference sequence). CDR3 length: 15 amino acids. Trimming cost V 4 bases and J 3 bases; bases outside gene matches: 3.

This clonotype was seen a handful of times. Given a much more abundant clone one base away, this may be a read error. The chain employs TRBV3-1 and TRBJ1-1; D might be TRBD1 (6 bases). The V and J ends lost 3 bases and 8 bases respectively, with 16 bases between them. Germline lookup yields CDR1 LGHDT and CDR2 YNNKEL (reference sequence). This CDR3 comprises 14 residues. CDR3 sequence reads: CASSHSPGAGEAFF. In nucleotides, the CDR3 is TGTGCCAGCAGCCACTCCCCGGGGGCGGGGGAAGCTTTCTTT.

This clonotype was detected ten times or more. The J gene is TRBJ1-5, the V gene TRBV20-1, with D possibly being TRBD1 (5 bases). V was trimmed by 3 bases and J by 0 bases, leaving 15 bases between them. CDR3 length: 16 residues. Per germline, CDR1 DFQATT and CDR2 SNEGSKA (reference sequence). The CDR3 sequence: CSASFSGQYSNQPQHF. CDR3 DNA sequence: TGCAGTGCTAGTTTCTCAGGGCAGTATAGCAATCAGCCCCAGCATTTT.

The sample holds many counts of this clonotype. The CDR3 region has the DNA TGTGCCAGTACCCCGGGACAAGGAGGGAGTGAAGCTTTCTTT. This gives the protein CASTPGQGGSEAFF. V gene TRBV19 combines with J gene TRBJ1-1; a possible D gene is TRBD1 (6 bases). CDR3 length equals 14 residues. Germline V gene data show CDR1 as LNHDA and CDR2 as SQIVND (reference sequence). V was pared by 7 bases and J by 7 bases, with 19 bases between.

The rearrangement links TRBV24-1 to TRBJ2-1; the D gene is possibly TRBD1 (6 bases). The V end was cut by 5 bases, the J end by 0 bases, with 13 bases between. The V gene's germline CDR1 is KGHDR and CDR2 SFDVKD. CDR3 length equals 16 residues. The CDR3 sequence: CATSARGGPSYNEQFF. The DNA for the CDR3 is TGTGCCACCAGTGCCCGAGGGGGACCCTCCTACAATGAGCAGTTCTTC.

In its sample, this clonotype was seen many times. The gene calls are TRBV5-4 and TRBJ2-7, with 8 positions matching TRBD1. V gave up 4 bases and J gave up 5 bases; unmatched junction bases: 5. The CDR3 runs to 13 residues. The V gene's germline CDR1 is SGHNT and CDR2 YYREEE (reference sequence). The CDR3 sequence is CASSPLTGDEQYF. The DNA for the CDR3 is TGTGCCAGCAGCCCTCTGACAGGGGACGAGCAGTACTTC.

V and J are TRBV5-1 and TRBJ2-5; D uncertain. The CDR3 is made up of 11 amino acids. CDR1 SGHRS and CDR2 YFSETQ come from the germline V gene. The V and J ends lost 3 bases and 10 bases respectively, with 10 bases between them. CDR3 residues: CASSSSVGQYF. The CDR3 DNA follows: TGCGCCAGCAGCTCTTCCGTTGGCCAGTACTTC.

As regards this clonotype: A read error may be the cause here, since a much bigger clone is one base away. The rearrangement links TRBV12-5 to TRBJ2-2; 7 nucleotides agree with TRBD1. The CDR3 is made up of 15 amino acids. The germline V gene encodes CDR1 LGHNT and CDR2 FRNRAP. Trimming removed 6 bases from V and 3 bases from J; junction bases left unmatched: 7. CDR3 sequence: CASGTGTEYTGELFF. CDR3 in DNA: TGTGCTAGTGGCACCGGGACAGAGTACACCGGGGAGCTGTTTTTT.

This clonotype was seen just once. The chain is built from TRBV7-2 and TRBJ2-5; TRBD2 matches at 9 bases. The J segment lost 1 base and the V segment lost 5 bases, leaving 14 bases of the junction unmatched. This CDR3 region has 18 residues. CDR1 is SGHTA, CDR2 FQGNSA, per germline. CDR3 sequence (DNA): TGTGCCAGCAGCCCGGCGGGGCTAGCGGGGCCGATCCAAGAGACCCAGTACTTC. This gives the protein CASSPAGLAGPIQETQYF.

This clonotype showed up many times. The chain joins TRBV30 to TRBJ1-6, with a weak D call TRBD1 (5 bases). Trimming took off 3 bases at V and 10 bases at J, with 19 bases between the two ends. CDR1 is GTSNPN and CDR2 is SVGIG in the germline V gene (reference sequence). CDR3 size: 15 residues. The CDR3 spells CAWSSLGGSVSPLHF. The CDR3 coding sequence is TGTGCCTGGAGCTCACTGGGGGGATCAGTGTCACCCCTCCACTTT.

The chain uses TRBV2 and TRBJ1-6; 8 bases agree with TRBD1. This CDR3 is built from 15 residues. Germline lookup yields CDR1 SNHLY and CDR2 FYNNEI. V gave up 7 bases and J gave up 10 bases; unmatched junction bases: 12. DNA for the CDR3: TGTGCCAGCACAAAAGACAGGGGAGGTAGATCACCCCTCCACTTT. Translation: CASTKDRGGRSPLHF.

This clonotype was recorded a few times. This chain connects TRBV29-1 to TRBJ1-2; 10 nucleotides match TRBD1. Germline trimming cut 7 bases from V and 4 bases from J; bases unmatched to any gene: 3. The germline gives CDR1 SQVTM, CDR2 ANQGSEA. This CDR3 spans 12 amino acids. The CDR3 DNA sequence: TGCAGCGGGGGGGACAGGGGCTATGGCTACACCTTC. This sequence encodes CSGGDRGYGYTF.

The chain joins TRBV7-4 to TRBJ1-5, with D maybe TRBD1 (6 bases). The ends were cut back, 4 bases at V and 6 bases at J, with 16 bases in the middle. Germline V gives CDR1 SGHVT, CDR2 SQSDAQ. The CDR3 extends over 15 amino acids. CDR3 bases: TGTGCCAGCAGCTCGGAGGATGGGGGGCTTCAGCCCCAGCATTTT. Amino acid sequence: CASSSEDGGLQPQHF.

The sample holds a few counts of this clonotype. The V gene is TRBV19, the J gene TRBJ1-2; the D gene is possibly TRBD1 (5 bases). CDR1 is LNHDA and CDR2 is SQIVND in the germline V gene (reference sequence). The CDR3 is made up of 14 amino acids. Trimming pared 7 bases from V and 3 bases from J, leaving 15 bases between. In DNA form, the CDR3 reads TGTGCCAGTACACTTCGCAGGGCTCACTATGGCTACACCTTC. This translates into CASTLRRAHYGYTF.

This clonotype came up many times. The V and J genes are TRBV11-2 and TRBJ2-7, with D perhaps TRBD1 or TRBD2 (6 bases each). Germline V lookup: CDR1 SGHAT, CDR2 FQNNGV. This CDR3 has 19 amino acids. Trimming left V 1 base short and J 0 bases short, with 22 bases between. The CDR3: CASSLGGAGASVASYEQYF. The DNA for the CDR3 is TGTGCCAGCAGCTTAGGGGGGGCCGGGGCGTCGGTAGCCTCCTACGAGCAGTACTTC.

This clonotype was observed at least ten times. CDR3 region: CASSFTGSGSGANVLTF. The DNA for the CDR3 is TGTGCCAGCAGTTTTACAGGATCCGGCTCTGGGGCCAACGTCCTGACTTTC. The chain joins TRBV12-3 or TRBV12-4 to TRBJ2-6; weak D call: TRBD1 (5 bases). V was cut by 3 bases and J by 0 bases, with 12 bases left in between. The CDR3 is 17 amino acids.

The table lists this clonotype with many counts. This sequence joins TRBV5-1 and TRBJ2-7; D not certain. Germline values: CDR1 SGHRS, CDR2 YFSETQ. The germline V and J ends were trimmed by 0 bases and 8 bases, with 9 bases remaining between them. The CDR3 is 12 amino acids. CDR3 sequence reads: CASSLEDRKQYF. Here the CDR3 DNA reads TGCGCCAGCAGCTTGGAGGACCGGAAGCAGTACTTC.

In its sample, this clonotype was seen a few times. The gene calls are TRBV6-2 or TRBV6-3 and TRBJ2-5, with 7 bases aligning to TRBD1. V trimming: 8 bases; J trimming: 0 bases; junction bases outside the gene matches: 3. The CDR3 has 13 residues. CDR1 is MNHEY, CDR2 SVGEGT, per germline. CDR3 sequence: CASEQGYQETQYF. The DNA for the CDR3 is TGTGCCAGCGAACAGGGGTACCAAGAGACCCAGTACTTC.

This CDR3 reads CASSYSGGRQHNSPLHF. The CDR3, as DNA: TGTGCCAGCAGTTACTCTGGGGGGCGCCAGCATAATTCACCCCTCCACTTT. V is TRBV6-5 and J is TRBJ1-6, with a possible D match to TRBD1 (6 bases). The CDR3 contains 17 residues. The germline CDR1 and CDR2 sequences are MNHEY and SVGAGI. The V end lost 0 bases, the J end lost 5 bases, and 14 bases lay between the germline ends.

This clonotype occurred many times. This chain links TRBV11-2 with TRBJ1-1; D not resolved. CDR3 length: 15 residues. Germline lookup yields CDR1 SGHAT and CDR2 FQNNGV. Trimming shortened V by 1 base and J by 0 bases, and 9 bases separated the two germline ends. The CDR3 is CASSLVTEVNTEAFF. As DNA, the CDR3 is TGTGCCAGCAGCTTAGTAACAGAAGTGAACACTGAAGCTTTCTTT. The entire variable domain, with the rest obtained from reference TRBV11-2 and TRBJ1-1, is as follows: EAGVAQSPRYKIIEKRQSVAFWCNPISGHATLYWYQQILGQGPKLLIQFQNNGVVDDSQLPKDRFSAERLKGVDSTLKIQPAKLEDSAVYLCASSLVTEVNTEAFFGQGTRLTVV.

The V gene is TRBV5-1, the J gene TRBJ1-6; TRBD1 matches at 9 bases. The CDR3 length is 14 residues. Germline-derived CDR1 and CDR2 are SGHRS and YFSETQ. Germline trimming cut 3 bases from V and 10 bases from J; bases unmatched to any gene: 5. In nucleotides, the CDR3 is TGCGCCAGCAGCTGGGGACAGGGATTGTCACCCCTCCACTTT. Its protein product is CASSWGQGLSPLHF.